The clone carrying this TCR beta chain was observed many times. TCRdb recomputed calls from the 5' RACE reads with MiXCR, one row per CDR3 protein. This table has some 240,000 distinct CDR3 sequences, roughly 5% appearing once. This record belongs to a study of T cells after yellow fever vaccination. This CDR3 is built from 14 residues. Between the trimmed V and J ends, which lost 1 base and 7 bases, there was a span of 11 bases. The source is a young man who received the YFV17D yellow fever vaccine. This chain joins TRBV12-3 or TRBV12-4 and TRBJ2-1, with a weak D call TRBD2 (6 bases). The source was CD4+ T cells sorted from PBMCs, collected on the day of the yellow fever booster vaccination. CDR3 bases: TGTGCCAGCAGTTTAGTTGGCGGGACTAATGAGCAGTTCTTC. Protein product: CASSLVGGTNEQFF.